This entry features one TCR beta chain sequence. It lacks a known antigen. Base qualities were left out, and no much larger clone turns up one base away. The meaning of the sample's time point label: about 28 days (+/-7) after the second vaccine dose. AZD1222 recipients given second doses at about 4 weeks or at about 12 weeks were pooled, since spike-specific TCR depth and breadth were not found to differ between the two schedules. Vaccinee samples came from UK trials COV001 and COV002, including a single-blind randomized controlled phase 2/3 trial of AZD1222 (ChAdOx1 nCoV-19) in healthy adults. For TCRbeta chain sequencing, PBMC samples from trial participants were taken at day 0 and at day 28 after the second dose. The CDR3 regions of human TCRbeta chains were analyzed by immunosequencing. For the original study's pipeline: Repertoire TCRs were checked for matches against a reference library of SARS-CoV-2-specific TCRs that had been generated using the MIRA antigen-specificity platform. Breadth was defined as the fraction of unique TCRs that were SARS-CoV-2-associated. Depth was defined as the fraction of total T cells that were SARS-CoV-2-associated. Using the MIRA data, every spike-specific TCR was mapped to the spike region that the TCR reacted to and assigned to either a CD4 or a CD8 class. Log10-transformed breadth and depth values were compared by one-way ANOVA with Sidak's multiple comparisons tests. TCRdb holds this immuneACCESS table with in-frame rearrangements only. Some clones are missing; in checked studies, unresolved V genes explain under half, and the rest has no known cause. V, J and clone size derive from that table, while D and trimming were established from the DNA sequence. The sample records 160,000 or so clones, 85% to 90% of which are singletons. The ten biggest clones cover 4% to 5.5% of the sample.

This entry belongs to a study of T cell responses to AZD1222 COVID-19 vaccine (dated by TCRdb to the early 2020s). About the study as a whole: A total of 230 to 250 trial participants underwent TCR sequencing, of whom some 200 had received two doses of AZD1222 and approximately 26 had received two doses of the MenACWY control vaccine. Enrollment into the trials was organized by age into subgroups of 18-55, 56-69 and 70-plus years, and those subgroups contained approximately 150, 30 and 60 TCR-sequenced participants, respectively.

From the cysteine up to the phenylalanine, the CDR3 has a length of 15 residues. The retained sequence is limited to the CDR3, 45 bases, with the frame set at the first base. Between the V and J ends, shortened by 10 bases and 5 bases respectively, the junction contains 23 bases. From the germline V gene (reference sequence), CDR1 is MNHEY and CDR2 is SMNVEV. General findings and caveats noted by the study authors: Because no day 14 peak-response samples were available, repertoires were characterized only after the peak T cell response. The 56-69-year group was small, and its depth increase did not reach significance, likely because of low power. Nearly half of unique spike-specific TCRs reportedly recognized epitopes outside regions mutated in the B.1.351 and B.1.1.7 variants. Participants were mostly white British, with more females than males. The authors suggested clonal diversity may have been underestimated. Conclusions about previously exposed vaccinees were limited because only six AZD1222 recipients were SARS-CoV-2 seropositive at baseline. A significant rise in spike-specific TCR breadth and depth was observed after two AZD1222 doses relative to day 0 and relative to MenACWY recipients. CD4 TCRs associated with the vaccine covered the entire spike protein, and the dominant responses were in regions 160-218 and 743-854.

The input for sequencing was peripheral blood, taken 28 days after the second AZD1222 dose. This sequence originates from an adult who received the AZD1222 COVID-19 vaccine. The chain couples TRBV27 to TRBJ1-2; TRBD1 is possibly the D segment (5 matching bases). The DNA sequence is TGTGCCACCTCCCCCGGGGCTCCCAATCTATATGGCTACACCTTC. It specifies CATSPGAPNLYGYTF.